Listed below are T cell receptor beta chains from one sample, sequenced in a study of neoadjuvant anti-PD-1 for oral cavity cancer. Profiling relied on immunoSEQ multiplex PCR, and the TCRdb table lists in-frame clones only, not all of them. The repertoire holds around 81,000 clones, with approximately 80% as singletons. The source material was PBMCs, sampled before nivolumab (anti-PD-1) treatment. Receptors were obtained from a person aged 35 to 85 with oral cavity squamous cell carcinoma. The CDR3 runs from the conserved cysteine through the conserved F or W. D genes are given only for firm matches. Size is stated for part of the rows, as once, few or many counts, or as a class when the clone is expanded.

TRBD2	once	TRBV29-1	TRBJ2-7	CSVAGLAASPLWEQYF	TGCAGCGTTGCCGGGCTAGCGGCCTCTCCCCTCTGGGAGCAGTACTTC
NA	NA	TRBV6-1	TRBJ1-4	CASSEFGVYEKLFF	TGTGCCAGCAGTGAATTTGGTGTGTATGAAAAACTGTTTTTT
NA	NA	TRBV10-3	TRBJ1-5	CAISELDGSNQPQHF	TGTGCCATCAGTGAGTTGGACGGTAGCAATCAGCCCCAGCATTTT
NA	few	TRBV2	TRBJ2-7	CASRDSGSSYEQYF	TGTGCCAGCAGGGATAGCGGAAGCTCCTACGAGCAGTACTTC
NA	medium-sized	TRBV2	TRBJ2-3	CASRVSTDTQYF	TGTGCCAGCAGGGTTAGCACAGATACGCAGTATTTT
TRBD1	once	TRBV4-1	TRBJ1-5	CASSQAGQGGMGQPQHF	TGCGCCAGCAGCCAAGCAGGTCAGGGGGGAATGGGTCAGCCCCAGCATTTT
NA	NA	TRBV19	TRBJ1-5	CASSPPGGVSNQPQHF	TGTGCCAGTAGCCCCCCGGGGGGGGTTAGCAATCAGCCCCAGCATTTT
TRBD1	NA	TRBV29-1	TRBJ2-5	CSVEGQGAGETQYF	TGCAGCGTTGAAGGACAGGGGGCAGGTGAGACCCAGTACTTC
TRBD1	NA	TRBV7-9	TRBJ2-2	CASSLGDRHTGELFF	TGTGCCAGCAGCTTAGGGGACAGACACACCGGGGAGCTGTTTTTT
TRBD2	NA	TRBV5-4	TRBJ2-3	CASSKPGLAGDTQYF	TGTGCCAGCAGCAAACCGGGACTAGCAGGAGATACGCAGTATTTT
NA	NA	TRBV27	TRBJ1-1	CASSLGGNTEAFF	TGTGCCAGCAGCCTTGGGGGGAACACTGAAGCTTTCTTT
NA	NA	TRBV29-1	TRBJ2-1	CSSTAGPWDEQFF	TGCAGCTCGACGGCAGGGCCTTGGGATGAGCAGTTCTTC
NA	NA	TRBV6-1	TRBJ2-3	CASSDSDTQYF	TGTGCCAGCAGTGATTCAGATACGCAGTATTTT
NA	NA	TRBV15	TRBJ2-5	CATSRGQGRPGETQYF	TGTGCCACCAGCAGAGGACAAGGACGTCCGGGGGAGACCCAGTACTTC
NA	NA	TRBV5-4	TRBJ2-1	CASSLAGSYNEQFF	TGTGCCAGCAGCTTGGCCGGCAGCTACAATGAGCAGTTCTTC
NA	NA	TRBV6-1	TRBJ1-4	CASSGGWAAFATNEKLFF	TGTGCCAGCAGTGGGGGATGGGCGGCCTTTGCAACTAATGAAAAACTGTTTTTT
NA	NA	TRBV7-9	TRBJ1-1	CASSLAMVHTEAFF	TGTGCCAGCAGCTTAGCGATGGTCCACACTGAAGCTTTCTTT
TRBD1	NA	TRBV2	TRBJ2-2	CASRPQGTGELFF	TGTGCCAGCAGACCACAGGGGACCGGGGAGCTGTTTTTT
NA	few	TRBV19	TRBJ1-4	CASSRDGSGKLFF	TGTGCCAGTAGTCGGGACGGATCCGGGAAACTGTTTTTT
NA	medium-sized	TRBV2	TRBJ1-5	CASSEGRNGEPQHF	TGTGCCAGCAGTGAGGGTCGGAACGGGGAGCCCCAGCATTTT
NA	NA	TRBV7-9	TRBJ1-5	CASSPQGVNQPQHF	TGTGCCAGCAGCCCGCAAGGGGTTAATCAGCCCCAGCATTTT
TRBD1	NA	TRBV6-5	TRBJ2-7	CASRMGQGISYEQYF	TGTGCCAGCAGGATGGGACAGGGGATCTCCTACGAGCAGTACTTC
NA	NA	TRBV28	TRBJ1-2	CASSSPTVMDYGYTF	TGTGCCAGCAGCTCGCCTACAGTTATGGACTATGGCTACACCTTC
NA	few	TRBV19	TRBJ1-5	CASSILSGNQPQHF	TGTGCCAGTAGTATTTTGAGCGGCAATCAGCCCCAGCATTTT